The rows below give T cell receptor beta chains drawn from one sample of a study of human T cells and chemical hapten exposure. TCRdb re-analysed the RACE reads in MiXCR, keeping a single row per CDR3 protein. The sample consists of about 92,000 distinct CDR3 sequences, 8% to 10% of them appearing once. Sample: whole blood, taken in connection with sensitization to the hapten diphenylcyclopropenone (DPC). These receptors came from a woman in her 40s with alopecia areata. Some clones in this sample may be carry-over from other donors' samples. Each CDR3 is given with its conserved first and last residue. The order of the fields is V gene, D gene, J gene, clone size, CDR3 DNA, CDR3 protein. A D gene is named only where the DNA matches it firmly. Part of the rows lack a size; the others show once, few, many or a class for expanded clones.

>TRBV7-3|.|TRBJ1-6|.
TGTGCCAGCGCTCGTACGGAGAGATCACCCCTCCCTTTT
CASARTERSPLPF
>TRBV29-1|.|TRBJ1-1|.
TGCAGCGTTGAAGGGGGAGGTAACACTGAAGCTTTCTTT
CSVEGGGNTEAFF
>TRBV4-3|TRBD1|TRBJ1-2|many
TGCGCCAGCAGCCAAGGGACAGGGCGTAACTATGGCTACACCTTC
CASSQGTGRNYGYTF
>TRBV6-4|.|TRBJ1-5|many
TGTGCCAGCAGTGAAGCCCACAGGGATCAGCCCCAGCATTTT
CASSEAHRDQPQHF
>TRBV7-9|.|TRBJ1-1|few
TGTGCCAGCAGCCAGCCCCAGGGAACGAACACTGAAGCTTTCTTT
CASSQPQGTNTEAFF
>TRBV7-3|.|TRBJ1-1|few
TGTGCCAGCAGCCCGAACTCTGAAGCTTTCTTT
CASSPNSEAFF
>TRBV9|.|TRBJ2-3|many
TGTGCCAGCAGCGCCCCCGGGACTCTCACAGATACGCAGTATTTT
CASSAPGTLTDTQYF
>TRBV5-1|TRBD1|TRBJ1-1|many
TGCGCCAGCAGCTCCGGGCAGGGGGGAACTGAAGCTTTCTTT
CASSSGQGGTEAFF
>TRBV12-3/TRBV12-4|.|TRBJ2-5|.
TGTGCCAGCAGTTTTGGGGGCGGAGAGACCCAGTACTTC
CASSFGGGETQYF
>TRBV7-6|.|TRBJ2-2|many
TGTGCCAGCAGCTTACTAAGGGGCACCGGGGAGCTGTTTTTT
CASSLLRGTGELFF
>TRBV20-1|.|TRBJ2-7|.
TGCAGTGCCATACCCGACGGACCCTACGAGCAGTACTTC
CSAIPDGPYEQYF
>TRBV7-9|TRBD2|TRBJ2-1|.
TGTGCCAGCAGCCTCTCATTAGCGGGGGGCAGGGATGAGCAGTTCTTC
CASSLSLAGGRDEQFF
>TRBV15|TRBD1|TRBJ2-3|many
TGTGCCACCAGCATTGGAGGGACAGGGAGGGCAGATACGCAGTATTTT
CATSIGGTGRADTQYF
>TRBV27|.|TRBJ1-1|.
TGTGCCAGCAGTTCTCCTACACAGTCACCTGAAGCTTTCTTT
CASSSPTQSPEAFF
>TRBV28|.|TRBJ1-1|many
TGTGCCAGCACCGTTCTCGGGGGTGAGAGCACTGAAGCTTTCTTT
CASTVLGGESTEAFF
>TRBV9|.|TRBJ1-5|many
TGTGCCAGCAGCGTAGAAGGTACGAGTCAGCCCCAGCATTTT
CASSVEGTSQPQHF
>TRBV6-2/TRBV6-3|TRBD2|TRBJ2-1|.
TGTGCCAGCAGAACCGGGACTAGCGTTTCCTACAATGAGCAGTTCTTC
CASRTGTSVSYNEQFF
>TRBV4-3|.|TRBJ2-5|.
TGCGCCAGCAGCCAAGATGGAGGGGGGACTCAAGAGACCCAGTACTTC
CASSQDGGGTQETQYF
>TRBV5-8|.|TRBJ2-1|many
TGTGCCAGCAGCTTAGGCGGCGGGGGCCGTATCGATGAGCAGTTCTTC
CASSLGGGGRIDEQFF
>TRBV7-6|TRBD1|TRBJ1-1|many
TGTGCCAGCAGCCAGCGGACAGGGAACACTGAAGCTTTCTTT
CASSQRTGNTEAFF
>TRBV4-3|TRBD2|TRBJ2-7|many
TGCGCCAGCAGCCAAGATACGACTAGCGGTCTTGACGAGCAGTACTTC
CASSQDTTSGLDEQYF
>TRBV24-1|TRBD1|TRBJ2-3|.
TGTGCCACCAGTGATCCGACAGGGCTCGGCACAGATACGCAGTATTTT
CATSDPTGLGTDTQYF
>TRBV7-6|.|TRBJ2-1|.
TGTGCCAGCAGCTTGGGTGGGGGGGCCAATGAGCAGTTCTTC
CASSLGGGANEQFF
>TRBV3-1|.|TRBJ1-5|many
TGTGCCAGCAGCCGCACAGACACAGTCGGTCAGCCCCAGCATTTT
CASSRTDTVGQPQHF
>TRBV15|.|TRBJ1-6|many
TGTGCCACCAGCAGGGACCCGGGTTCACCCCTCCACTTT
CATSRDPGSPLHF
>TRBV4-2|.|TRBJ2-4|many
TGTGCCAGCAGCCAAGAAAGTCCGGGACCGGGAAACATTCAGTACTTC
CASSQESPGPGNIQYF
>TRBV5-1|.|TRBJ2-3|many
TGCGCCAGCAGCCCCTCCCGCCAGCCCCCAGATACGCAGTATTTT
CASSPSRQPPDTQYF
>TRBV5-1|.|TRBJ2-2|.
TGCGCCAGCAGCTTTGGCAGGGATCCCCGCACCGGGGAGCTGTTTTTT
CASSFGRDPRTGELFF
>TRBV7-9|.|TRBJ1-5|few
TGTGCCAGCAGCTTCAGGGTCGATCAGCCCCAGCATTTT
CASSFRVDQPQHF